Listed here is a single T cell receptor (beta chain). The data belong to a study of blood T cell repertoires in COVID-19. CDR3 length: 14 residues. Germline assignment: CDR1 KGHDR and CDR2 SFDVKD. Trimming took 2 bases from V and 1 from J, leaving 4 bases between them. Generated by immunoSEQ multiplex PCR, the TCRdb table keeps only in-frame clones and is missing some. This sample has approximately 300,000 clones, with about 82% found just once. This clonotype was sampled from a woman aged 45-60 years with acute or convalescent COVID-19. The chain is built from TRBV24-1 and TRBJ2-2; no reliable D call. The specimen was peripheral blood. Here the CDR3 DNA reads TGTGCCACCAGTGATTCCCAGAACACCGGGGAGCTGTTTTTT. This codes for CATSDSQNTGELFF.